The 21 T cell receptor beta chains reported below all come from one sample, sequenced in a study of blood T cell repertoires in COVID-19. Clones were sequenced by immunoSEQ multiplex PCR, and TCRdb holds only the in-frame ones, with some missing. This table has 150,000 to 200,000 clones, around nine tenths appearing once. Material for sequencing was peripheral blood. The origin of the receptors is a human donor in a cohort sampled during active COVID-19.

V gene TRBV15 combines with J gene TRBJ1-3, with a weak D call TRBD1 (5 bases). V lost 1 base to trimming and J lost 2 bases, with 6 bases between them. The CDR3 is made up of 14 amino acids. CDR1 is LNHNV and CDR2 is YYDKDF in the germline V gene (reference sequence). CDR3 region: CATSRVRAGNTIYF. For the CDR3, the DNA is TGTGCCACCAGCAGAGTCAGGGCTGGAAACACCATATATTTT.

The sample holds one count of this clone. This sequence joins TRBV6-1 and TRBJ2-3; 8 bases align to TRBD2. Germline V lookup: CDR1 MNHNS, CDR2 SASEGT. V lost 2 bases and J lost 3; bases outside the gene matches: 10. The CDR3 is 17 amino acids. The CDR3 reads CASSESLFAGGTDTQYF. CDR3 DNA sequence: TGTGCCAGCAGTGAAAGTCTGTTCGCGGGAGGTACAGATACGCAGTATTTT.

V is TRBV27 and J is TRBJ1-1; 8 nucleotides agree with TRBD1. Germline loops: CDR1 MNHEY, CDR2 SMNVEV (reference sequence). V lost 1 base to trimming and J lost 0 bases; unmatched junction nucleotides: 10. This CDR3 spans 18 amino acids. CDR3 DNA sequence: TGTGCCAGCAGTTTATATTTTGGACAGGGAGCAATGAACACTGAAGCTTTCTTT. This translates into CASSLYFGQGAMNTEAFF.

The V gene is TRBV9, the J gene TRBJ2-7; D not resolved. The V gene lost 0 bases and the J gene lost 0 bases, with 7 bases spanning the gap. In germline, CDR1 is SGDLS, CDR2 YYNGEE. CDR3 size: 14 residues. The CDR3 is CASSVDPYSYEQYF. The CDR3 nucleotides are TGTGCCAGCAGCGTAGATCCCTACTCCTACGAGCAGTACTTC.

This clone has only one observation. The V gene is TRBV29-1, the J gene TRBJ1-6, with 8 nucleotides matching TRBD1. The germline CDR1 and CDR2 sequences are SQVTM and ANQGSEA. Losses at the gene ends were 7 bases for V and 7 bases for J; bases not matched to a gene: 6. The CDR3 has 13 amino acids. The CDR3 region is CSASAGGNSPLHF. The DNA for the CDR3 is TGCAGCGCCTCAGCAGGGGGCAATTCACCCCTCCACTTT.

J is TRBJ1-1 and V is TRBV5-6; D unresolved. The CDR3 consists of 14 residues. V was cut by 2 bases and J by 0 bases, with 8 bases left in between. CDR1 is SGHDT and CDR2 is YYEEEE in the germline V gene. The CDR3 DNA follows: TGTGCCAGCAGCTTCGGAGTTGTGAACACTGAAGCTTTCTTT. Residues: CASSFGVVNTEAFF. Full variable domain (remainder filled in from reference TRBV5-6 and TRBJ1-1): DAGVTQSPTHLIKTRGQQVTLRCSPKSGHDTVSWYQQALGQGPQFIFQYYEEEERQRGNFPDRFSGHQFPNYSSELNVNALLLGDSALYLCASSFGVVNTEAFFGQGTRLTVV.

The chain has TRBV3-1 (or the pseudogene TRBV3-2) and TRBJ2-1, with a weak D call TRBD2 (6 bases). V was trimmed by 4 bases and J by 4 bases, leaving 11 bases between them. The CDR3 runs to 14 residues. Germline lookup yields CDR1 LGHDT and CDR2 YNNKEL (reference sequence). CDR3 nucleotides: TGTGCCAGCAGCCGGGACTTCCCATACAATGAGCAGTTCTTC. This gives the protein CASSRDFPYNEQFF.

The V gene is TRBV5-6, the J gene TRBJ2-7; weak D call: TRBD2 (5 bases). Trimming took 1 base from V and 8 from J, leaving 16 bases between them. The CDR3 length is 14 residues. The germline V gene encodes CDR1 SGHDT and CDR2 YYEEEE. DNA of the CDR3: TGTGCCAGCAGCTTGCTTCCCGAGGGTGCAAAGCAGTACTTC. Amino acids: CASSLLPEGAKQYF.

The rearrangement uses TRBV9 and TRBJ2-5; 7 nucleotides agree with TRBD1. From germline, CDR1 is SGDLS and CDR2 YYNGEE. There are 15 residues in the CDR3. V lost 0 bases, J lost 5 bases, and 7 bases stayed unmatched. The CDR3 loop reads CASSVGQGVWETQYF. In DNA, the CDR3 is TGTGCCAGCAGCGTAGGGCAGGGGGTGTGGGAGACCCAGTACTTC.

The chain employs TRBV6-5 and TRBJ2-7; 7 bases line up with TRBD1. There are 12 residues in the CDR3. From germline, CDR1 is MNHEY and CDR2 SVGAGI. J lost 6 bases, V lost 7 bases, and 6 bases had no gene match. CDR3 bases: TGTGCCAGCAAACAGGGGTTCGTCGAGCAGTACTTC. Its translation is CASKQGFVEQYF.

The CDR3 region is CARSLANPSAGARGETQYF. The CDR3 DNA follows: TGTGCCAGAAGCTTAGCGAACCCGTCCGCGGGAGCGCGGGGAGAGACCCAGTACTTC. The rearrangement uses TRBV7-5 and TRBJ2-5; no check of the table's D call, TRBD2, against the DNA was made. TRBV7-5 is described as a pseudogene. This CDR3 is built from 19 residues.

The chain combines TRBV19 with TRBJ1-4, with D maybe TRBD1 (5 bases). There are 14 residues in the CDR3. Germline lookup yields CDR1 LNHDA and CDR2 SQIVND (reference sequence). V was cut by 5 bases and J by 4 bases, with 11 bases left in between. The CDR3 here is CASSPGGFNEKLFF. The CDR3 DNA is TGTGCCAGTAGTCCCGGGGGTTTTAATGAAAAACTGTTTTTT.

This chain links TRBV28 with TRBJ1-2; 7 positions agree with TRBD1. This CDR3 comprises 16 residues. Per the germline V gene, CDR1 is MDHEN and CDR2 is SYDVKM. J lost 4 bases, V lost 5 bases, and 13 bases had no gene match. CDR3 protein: CASSRPRGQGGYGYTF. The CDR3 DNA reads TGTGCCAGCAGTCGCCCACGTGGTCAGGGGGGCTATGGCTACACCTTC.

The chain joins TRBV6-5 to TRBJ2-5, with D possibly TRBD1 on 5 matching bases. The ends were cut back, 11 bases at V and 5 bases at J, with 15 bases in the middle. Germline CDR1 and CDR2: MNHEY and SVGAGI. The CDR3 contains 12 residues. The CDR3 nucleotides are TGTGCCGCATCGCGGACACGGGAGACCCAGTACTTC. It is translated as CAASRTRETQYF.

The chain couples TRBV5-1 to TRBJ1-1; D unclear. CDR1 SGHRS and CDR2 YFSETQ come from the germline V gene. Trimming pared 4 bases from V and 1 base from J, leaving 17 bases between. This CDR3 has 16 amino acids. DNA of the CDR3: TGCGCCAGCAGCAGTGGTCTTTTACAGCAGAACACTGAAGCTTTCTTT. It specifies CASSSGLLQQNTEAFF.

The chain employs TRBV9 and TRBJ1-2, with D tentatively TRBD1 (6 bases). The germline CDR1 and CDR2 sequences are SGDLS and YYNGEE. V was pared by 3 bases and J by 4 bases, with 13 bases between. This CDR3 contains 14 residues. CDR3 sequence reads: CASSAAGTSYGYTF. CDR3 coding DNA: TGTGCCAGCAGCGCGGCCGGGACAAGCTATGGCTACACCTTC.

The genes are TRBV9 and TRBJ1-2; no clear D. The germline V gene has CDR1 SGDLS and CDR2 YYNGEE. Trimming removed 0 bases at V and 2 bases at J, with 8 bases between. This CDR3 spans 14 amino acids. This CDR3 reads CASSVGNTNYGYTF. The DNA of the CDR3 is TGTGCCAGCAGCGTAGGTAACACCAACTATGGCTACACCTTC.

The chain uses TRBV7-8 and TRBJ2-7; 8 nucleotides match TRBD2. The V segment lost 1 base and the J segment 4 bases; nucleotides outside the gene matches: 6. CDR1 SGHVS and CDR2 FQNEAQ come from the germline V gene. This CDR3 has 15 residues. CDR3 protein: CASSLEGSGAYEQYF. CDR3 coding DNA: TGTGCCAGCAGCTTAGAGGGTAGCGGGGCTTACGAGCAGTACTTC.

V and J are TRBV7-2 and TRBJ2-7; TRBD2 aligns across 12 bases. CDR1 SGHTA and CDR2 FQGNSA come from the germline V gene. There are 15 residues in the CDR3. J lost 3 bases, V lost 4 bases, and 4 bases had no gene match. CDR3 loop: CASSSPSGGDYEQYF. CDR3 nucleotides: TGTGCCAGCAGCTCCCCTAGCGGGGGGGACTACGAGCAGTACTTC.

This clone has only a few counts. Here the CDR3 reads CSVRTGGTGELFF. The CDR3 coding sequence is TGCAGCGTTAGGACAGGGGGAACCGGGGAGCTGTTTTTT. The genes are TRBV29-1 and TRBJ2-2, with TRBD1 matching over 10 bases. J lost 5 bases, V lost 5 bases, and 2 bases had no gene match. This CDR3 is 13 amino acids long. Per germline, CDR1 SQVTM and CDR2 ANQGSEA.

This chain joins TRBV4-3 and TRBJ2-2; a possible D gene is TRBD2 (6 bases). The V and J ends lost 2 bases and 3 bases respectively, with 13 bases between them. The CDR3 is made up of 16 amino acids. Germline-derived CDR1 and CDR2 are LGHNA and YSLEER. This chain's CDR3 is CASSQRGTPHTGELFF. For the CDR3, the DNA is TGCGCCAGCAGCCAACGCGGGACTCCTCACACCGGGGAGCTGTTTTTT.